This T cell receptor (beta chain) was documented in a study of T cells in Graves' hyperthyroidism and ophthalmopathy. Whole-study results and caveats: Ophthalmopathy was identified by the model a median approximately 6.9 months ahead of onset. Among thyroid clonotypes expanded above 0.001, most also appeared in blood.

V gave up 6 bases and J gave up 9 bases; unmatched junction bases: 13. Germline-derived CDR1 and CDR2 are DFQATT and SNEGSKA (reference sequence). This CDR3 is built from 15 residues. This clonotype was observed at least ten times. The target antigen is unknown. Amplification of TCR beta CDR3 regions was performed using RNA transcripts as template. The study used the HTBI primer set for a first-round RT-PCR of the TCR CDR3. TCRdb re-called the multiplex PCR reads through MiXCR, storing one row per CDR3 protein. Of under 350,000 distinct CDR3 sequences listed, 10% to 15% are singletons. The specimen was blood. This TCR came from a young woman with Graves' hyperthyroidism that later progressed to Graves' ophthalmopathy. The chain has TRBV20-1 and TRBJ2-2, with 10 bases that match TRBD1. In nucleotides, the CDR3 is TGCAGTGCGAGGCCGGGACAGGGGTCAATCAGGGAGCTGTTTTTT. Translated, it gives CSARPGQGSIRELFF.